What follows are 5 T cell receptor beta chains derived from one specimen sequenced in a study of T cells after yellow fever vaccination. TCRdb independently ran MiXCR on the 5' RACE reads; one entry per CDR3 protein. The table shows under 150,000 distinct CDR3 sequences, with less than 9.5% occurring only once. The specimen comprised CD4+ T cells sorted from PBMCs, sampled 5 days after the yellow fever booster vaccination. These receptors came from a man younger than 40 who received the YFV17D yellow fever vaccine.

This clonotype was seen at least ten times. The gene calls are TRBV24-1 and TRBJ2-1; the match to TRBD2 covers 7 bases. The CDR3 totals 15 residues. In germline, CDR1 is KGHDR, CDR2 SFDVKD. V was pared by 3 bases and J by 5 bases, with 6 bases of the junction left unmatched. CDR3 DNA: TGTGCCACCAGTGATCCCAGCGGGGTGGACAATGAGCAGTTCTTC. It is translated as CATSDPSGVDNEQFF.

This clonotype was counted at least ten times. In nucleotides, the CDR3 is TGCGCCAGCATCCCCAGGACTACTCACGAAGCGGAAGAAGCTTTCTTT. Residues: CASIPRTTHEAEEAFF. V and J are TRBV10-2 and TRBJ1-1; no clear D gene. V lost 7 bases and J 8 bases, leaving 26 bases between the germline ends. CDR3 length: 16 amino acids. The germline V gene encodes CDR1 WSHSY and CDR2 SAAADI.

This clonotype was seen many times. J is TRBJ2-5 and V is TRBV27; 8 bases line up with TRBD2. Trimming removed 7 bases from V and 5 bases from J; junction bases left unmatched: 9. Germline V CDR1 and CDR2: MNHEY, SMNVEV (reference sequence). The CDR3 is made up of 14 amino acids. The CDR3: CASKVRTSWETQYF. The CDR3 nucleotides are TGTGCCAGCAAAGTACGGACTAGCTGGGAGACCCAGTACTTC.

This clonotype was counted only a few times. The rearrangement joins TRBV3-1 to TRBJ1-6; 9 nucleotides agree with TRBD1. Per the germline V gene, CDR1 is LGHDT and CDR2 is YNNKEL (reference sequence). V lost 1 base to trimming and J lost 10 bases; unmatched junction nucleotides: 2. The CDR3 runs 14 residues. CDR3 protein: CASSQGQGDSPLHF. The CDR3 DNA reads as TGTGCCAGCAGCCAAGGACAGGGGGACTCACCCCTCCACTTT.

This clonotype was detected ten times or more. J is TRBJ2-7 and V is TRBV7-2, with 8 bases lining up with TRBD2. Germline trimming cut 4 bases from V and 3 bases from J; bases unmatched to any gene: 8. There are 15 residues in the CDR3. Germline-derived CDR1 and CDR2 are SGHTA and FQGNSA. This CDR3 reads CASSSQREFSYEQYF. CDR3 in DNA: TGTGCCAGCAGCTCCCAGCGGGAGTTCAGCTACGAGCAGTACTTC. The whole variable domain, remainder taken from reference TRBV7-2 and TRBJ2-7, is GAGVSQSPSNKVTEKGKDVELRCDPISGHTALYWYRQSLGQGLEFLIYFQGNSAPDKSGLPSDRFSAERTGGSVSTLTIQRTQQEDSAVYLCASSSQREFSYEQYFGPGTRLTVT.